Listed here are 21 T cell receptor beta chains from one sample, sequenced in a study of blood T cell repertoires in COVID-19. Libraries were prepared by immunoSEQ multiplex PCR; TCRdb keeps only in-frame clonotypes and omits some of them. This sample has around 140,000 clones, with around 88% found just once. Sample: peripheral blood. The receptors here all came from a middle-aged man with active or convalescent COVID-19.

CDR3 sequence: CASSINAGNTEAFF. CDR3 bases: TGTGCCAGTAGTATCAATGCGGGGAACACTGAAGCTTTCTTT. The V gene is TRBV19, the J gene TRBJ1-1; D is unclear. With 3 bases removed from V and 1 base from J, the gap between germline ends came to 9 bases. This CDR3 is built from 14 residues. Germline CDR1 and CDR2: LNHDA and SQIVND (reference sequence).

This clone is a singleton in its sample. The rearrangement links TRBV7-8 to TRBJ2-5; 9 nucleotides align to TRBD1. CDR3 length: 15 residues. Trimming removed 2 bases from V and 2 bases from J; junction bases left unmatched: 3. CDR1 SGHVS and CDR2 FQNEAQ come from the germline V gene. CDR3 in amino acids: CASSLWGQGQETQYF. As DNA, the CDR3 is TGTGCCAGCAGCTTATGGGGACAGGGACAAGAGACCCAGTACTTC.

This clone was counted once. V gene TRBV15 combines with J gene TRBJ1-1, with a tentative D call TRBD1 (5 bases). Germline CDR1 is LNHNV and CDR2 is YYDKDF (reference sequence). This CDR3 comprises 15 residues. V lost 0 bases and J 11 bases, leaving 19 bases between the germline ends. The CDR3: CATSRDKTTGGKAFF. Written as DNA, the CDR3 is TGTGCCACCAGCAGAGATAAGACTACGGGGGGGAAGGCTTTCTTT.

This sequence joins TRBV7-2 and TRBJ2-3; D possibly corresponds to TRBD2 (7 bases). This CDR3 has 16 residues. V gave up 3 bases and J gave up 2 bases, with 15 bases separating them. Per germline, CDR1 SGHTA and CDR2 FQGNSA. CDR3 amino acids: CASSFGSRGPTDTQYF. The DNA of the CDR3 is TGTGCCAGCAGCTTCGGATCGCGGGGGCCCACAGATACGCAGTATTTT.

This clone was counted once. The rearrangement joins TRBV6-5 to TRBJ1-5; D is unresolved. The germline CDR1 and CDR2 sequences are MNHEY and SVGAGI. This CDR3 region has 15 residues. Trimming removed 2 bases from V and 1 base from J, with 9 bases in between. CDR3 protein: CASSYDKWSNQPQHF. CDR3 nucleotide sequence: TGTGCCAGCAGTTACGACAAGTGGAGCAATCAGCCCCAGCATTTT.

This clone turned up a few times. The chain joins TRBV6-6 to TRBJ1-6; 9 bases are a match to TRBD1. V was pared by 4 bases and J by 5 bases, with 6 bases of the junction left unmatched. This CDR3 has 16 residues. The V gene's germline CDR1 is MNHNY and CDR2 SVGAGI (reference sequence). CDR3 loop: CASSSSGTGNNSPLHF. For the CDR3, the DNA is TGTGCCAGCAGTTCTTCCGGGACAGGGAATAATTCACCCCTCCACTTT.

The J gene is TRBJ2-1, the V gene TRBV30; the D gene is possibly TRBD1 (5 bases). This CDR3 has 14 residues. Germline V gene data show CDR1 as GTSNPN and CDR2 as SVGIG (reference sequence). V was cut by 3 bases and J by 7 bases, with 16 bases left in between. The CDR3: CAWSDSWGPNEQFF. Here the CDR3 DNA reads TGTGCCTGGAGCGATAGTTGGGGCCCGAATGAGCAGTTCTTC. The full variable domain, its missing parts supplied by reference TRBV30 and TRBJ2-1, is SQTIHQWPATLVQPVGSPLSLECTVEGTSNPNLYWYRQAAGRGLQLLFYSVGIGQISSEVPQNLSASRPQDRQFILSSKKLLLSDSGFYLCAWSDSWGPNEQFFGPGTRLTVL.

The chain couples TRBV19 to TRBJ2-3; 9 nucleotides match TRBD1. CDR1 and CDR2 from the germline V gene are LNHDA and SQIVND (reference sequence). CDR3 length: 14 residues. J was trimmed by 2 bases and V by 9 bases; bases with no gene match: 6. In DNA, the CDR3 is TGTGCCAGCCGGACAGGGGTCCCCACAGATACGCAGTATTTT. Its protein product is CASRTGVPTDTQYF.

J is TRBJ1-3 and V is TRBV4-3, with 7 bases fitting TRBD1. The CDR3 length is 15 residues. V was clipped by 2 bases and J by 7 bases; unmatched bases: 8. Germline V gene data show CDR1 as LGHNA and CDR2 as YSLEER. The CDR3 region has the DNA TGCGCCAGCAGCCAATCAGGGGGTTCGAGGAACACCATATATTTT. Residues: CASSQSGGSRNTIYF.

The chain has TRBV30 and TRBJ2-1; 10 bases are a match to TRBD1. The CDR3 is 16 residues long. Germline V gene lookup returns CDR1 GTSNPN and CDR2 SVGIG (reference sequence). Trimming at V came to 0 bases and at J to 3 bases, leaving 5 bases not matched to a gene. CDR3 coding DNA: TGTGCCTGGAGTGTAGTTTGGGACAGGGGCTACAATGAGCAGTTCTTC. Translation: CAWSVVWDRGYNEQFF.

The CDR3 protein is CASSFRVSNTGELFF. The DNA for the CDR3 is TGCGCCAGCAGCTTCCGGGTCTCCAACACCGGGGAGCTGTTTTTT. The genes are TRBV5-1 and TRBJ2-2, with D hard to call. This CDR3 is 15 amino acids long. Germline CDR1 is SGHRS and CDR2 is YFSETQ. Trimming left V 2 bases short and J 2 bases short, with 10 bases between. The full variable domain, rest sourced from reference TRBV5-1 and TRBJ2-2, is KAGVTQTPRYLIKTRGQQVTLSCSPISGHRSVSWYQQTPGQGLQFLFEYFSETQRNKGNFPGRFSGRQFSNSRSEMNVSTLELGDSALYLCASSFRVSNTGELFFGEGSRLTVL.

The J gene is TRBJ1-5, the V gene TRBV18, with a possible D match to TRBD1 (5 bases). Between the trimmed V and J ends, which lost 3 bases and 7 bases, there was a span of 13 bases. Germline assignment: CDR1 KGHSH and CDR2 LQKENI. The CDR3 has 14 residues. The CDR3, as DNA: TGTGCCAGCTCACCGTCCGGGGGTTACCAGCCCCAGCATTTT. Encoded protein: CASSPSGGYQPQHF.

Only one count was recorded for this clone. This sequence joins TRBV28 and TRBJ2-3; D uncertain. The CDR3 runs to 13 residues. CDR1 is MDHEN and CDR2 is SYDVKM in the germline V gene. V was cut by 5 bases and J by 5 bases, with 11 bases left in between. The CDR3 spells CASSLPLGDTQYF. In nucleotides, the CDR3 is TGTGCCAGCAGTCTCCCTCTAGGAGATACGCAGTATTTT.

The rearrangement uses TRBV4-2 and TRBJ1-4; 10 bases agree with TRBD1. The germline V gene has CDR1 LGHNA and CDR2 YNFKEQ. V lost 0 bases to trimming and J lost 8 bases; unmatched junction nucleotides: 6. This CDR3 contains 16 residues. CDR3 sequence reads: CASSQDPTGGREKLFF. The CDR3 bases are TGTGCCAGCAGCCAAGACCCGACAGGGGGCCGAGAAAAACTGTTTTTT.

The CDR3 here is CASSFRHREFVNTIYF. The CDR3 DNA reads as TGTGCCAGCAGCTTCCGGCACAGGGAGTTTGTTAACACCATATATTTT. The gene calls are TRBV7-6 and TRBJ1-3, with D perhaps matching TRBD1 (6 bases). The germline V gene encodes CDR1 SGHVS and CDR2 FNYEAQ. The CDR3 length is 16 residues. V shed 3 bases and J shed 7 bases, with 19 bases lying between them.

V usage is TRBV4-3 and J usage is TRBJ1-2; maybe TRBD1 (5 bases). V was shortened by 1 base and J by 3 bases, with 6 bases between the two germline ends. The V gene's germline CDR1 is LGHNA and CDR2 YSLEER. This CDR3 region has 13 residues. The CDR3 sequence is CASSQVGDYGYTF. The DNA of the CDR3 is TGCGCCAGCAGCCAAGTAGGGGACTATGGCTACACCTTC.

This clone was counted a single time. The J gene is TRBJ2-2, the V gene TRBV5-1, with D maybe TRBD1 (5 bases). Germline lookup yields CDR1 SGHRS and CDR2 YFSETQ. V was clipped by 4 bases and J by 5 bases, with 9 bases between them. The CDR3 length is 13 residues. This CDR3 reads CASSVPGTGELFF. As DNA, the CDR3 is TGCGCCAGCAGCGTGCCAGGGACCGGGGAGCTGTTTTTT.

Regarding this clone: Within the sample, other DNA sequences also encode this same CDR3. V gene TRBV19 combines with J gene TRBJ1-1; no clear D. V lost 4 bases and J lost 1, with 7 bases in between. In germline, CDR1 is LNHDA, CDR2 SQIVND (reference sequence). The CDR3 length is 13 residues. The CDR3 nucleotides read TGTGCCAGTAGTACACAGAGGAACACTGAAGCTTTCTTT. Translating gives CASSTQRNTEAFF.

The chain employs TRBV24-1 and TRBJ1-3; D possibly corresponds to TRBD1 (5 bases). This CDR3 is 12 amino acids long. V lost 3 bases and J lost 7, with 6 bases in between. Germline V gene sequence: CDR1 KGHDR, CDR2 SFDVKD. This CDR3 reads CATSDPGNTIYF. The CDR3 coding sequence is TGTGCCACCAGTGATCCAGGGAACACCATATATTTT.

This clone occurred once. V and J are TRBV9 and TRBJ1-4, with D possibly TRBD1 on 6 matching bases. Germline lookup yields CDR1 SGDLS and CDR2 YYNGEE. The CDR3 covers 14 residues. Between the trimmed V and J ends, which lost 2 bases and 3 bases, there was a span of 8 bases. The CDR3 is CASSVGQSNEKLFF. CDR3 nucleotides: TGTGCCAGCAGCGTCGGACAGTCTAATGAAAAACTGTTTTTT. Looking up the rest from reference TRBV9 and TRBJ1-4 gives the full variable domain: DSGVTQTPKHLITATGQRVTLRCSPRSGDLSVYWYQQSLDQGLQFLIQYYNGEERAKGNILERFSAQQFPDLHSELNLSSLELGDSALYFCASSVGQSNEKLFFGSGTQLSVL.

The chain employs TRBV5-4 and TRBJ2-3; no clear D. V was trimmed by 0 bases and J by 4 bases, leaving 9 bases between them. The CDR3 is 14 amino acids. Germline loops: CDR1 SGHNT, CDR2 YYREEE (reference sequence). CDR3 nucleotide sequence: TGTGCCAGCAGCTTGGGGCTAGATCCAGATACGCAGTATTTT. Amino acid sequence: CASSLGLDPDTQYF.